The 25 T cell receptor beta chains listed next were all sequenced from one sample in a study of T cell clonality in common variable immunodeficiency. Assay used: immunoSEQ multiplex PCR; TCRdb lists only in-frame clones, some missing. In total the sample includes approximately 81,000 clones, none of them seen once. Input material: peripheral blood mononuclear cells. The source of these receptors is a person between 18 and 70 years old in good health.

This clone was picked up many times. The read gets to within 3 residues of the CDR3 end, and the germline J gene fills in the rest. The rearrangement links TRBV19 to TRBJ2-7; 9 bases match TRBD1. The CDR3 loop spans 13 amino acids. Trimming removed 4 bases from V and 3 bases from J; junction bases left unmatched: 1. Germline CDR1 LNHDA, CDR2 SQIVND (reference sequence). The CDR3 sequence is CASSTGQGYEQYF. The DNA read from the CDR3 is TGTGCCAGTAGTACGGGACAGGGCTACGAG.

This clone was seen a few times. The read comes to an end 3 residues before the CDR3 does, leaving the germline J gene to fill in the end. This chain joins TRBV10-2 and TRBJ2-7; D is uncertain. Trimming removed 5 bases at V and 0 bases at J, with 2 bases between. The CDR3 runs 11 residues. Per germline, CDR1 WSHSY and CDR2 SAAADI. The chain's CDR3 is CASSLSYEQYF. The part of the CDR3 DNA that was read is TGCGCCAGCAGTCTCTCCTACGAG.

This clone has ten or more counts. The junction differs from germline at one of its ends, possibly a read error. The read terminates 3 residues ahead of where the CDR3 ends, so the germline J gene completes it. V gene TRBV4-2 combines with J gene TRBJ2-5; tentative D call: TRBD2 (7 bases). The CDR3 loop spans 14 amino acids. Germline V CDR1 and CDR2: LGHNA, YNFKEQ. CDR3 sequence: CASSQAGRGGTQYF. The sequenced part of the CDR3 DNA is TGCGCCAGCAGCCAAGCGGGAAGGGGGGGGACC.

This clone has a count of ten or more. The read ends 3 residues before the CDR3 terminus; that terminus is restored from the germline J gene. The chain couples TRBV7-8 to TRBJ2-7; D might be TRBD1 (6 bases). The V and J ends lost 2 bases and 2 bases respectively, with 13 bases between them. The germline CDR1 and CDR2 sequences are SGHVS and FQNEAQ. The CDR3 totals 15 residues. The covered CDR3 bases are TGTGCCAGCAGCTTATATCAGGGGCCGACCTACGAG. Amino acid sequence: CASSLYQGPTYE. The CDR3 as a whole reads CASSLYQGPTYEQYF.

This clone was counted many times. The sequenced fragment ends 3 residues before the CDR3 boundary, so the rest is inferred from the germline J gene. The V and J genes are TRBV15 and TRBJ2-7, with D maybe TRBD1 (6 bases). V dropped 0 bases and J dropped 6 bases, with 18 bases sitting between them. Germline V lookup: CDR1 LNHNV, CDR2 YYDKDF (reference sequence). This CDR3 comprises 16 residues. CDR3 residues: CATSRDRDTPQSEQYF. CDR3 DNA (partial): TGTGCCACCAGCAGAGATAGGGACACACCCCAATCCGAG.

Only a few counts were recorded for this clone. Read coverage stops 3 residues before the CDR3 terminus; the germline J gene supplies the remainder. The V gene is TRBV5-1, the J gene TRBJ2-1; 10 positions match TRBD2. Germline assignment: CDR1 SGHRS and CDR2 YFSETQ. V shed 3 bases, J shed 7 bases, and the junction held 10 bases outside the gene matches. The CDR3 has 16 amino acids. The CDR3 spells CASSWAGTSEKNEQFF. CDR3 DNA, as far as it was read: TGCGCCAGCAGCTGGGCAGGGACTAGCGAGAAGAATGAG.

This clone occurred many times. The read halts 3 residues ahead of the CDR3 end, with the missing end drawn from the germline J gene. The rearrangement uses TRBV20-1 and TRBJ1-5; D unclear. V dropped 5 bases and J dropped 4 bases, with 9 bases sitting between them. The CDR3 is 12 residues long. Germline V gives CDR1 DFQATT, CDR2 SNEGSKA (reference sequence). The sequenced CDR3 bases are TGCAGTGCTTTCACAGCTAATCAGCCC. It yields the protein CSAFTANQP. The entire CDR3 sequence reads CSAFTANQPQHF.

This clone has a count of ten or more. Sequencing ends 3 residues short of the CDR3 end; the germline J gene provides the rest. J is TRBJ2-7 and V is TRBV12-3 or TRBV12-4, with D perhaps matching TRBD2 (5 bases). Trimming shortened V by 6 bases and J by 2 bases, and 23 bases separated the two germline ends. The CDR3 sequence is 17 residues long. The CDR3 loop reads CASSSESLSGSPYEQYF. CDR3 DNA (partial): TGTGCCAGCAGCTCAGAGTCTTTAAGCGGTTCGCCCTACGAG.

This clone was counted many times. Sequencing ends 3 residues short of the CDR3 end; the germline J gene provides the rest. The chain combines TRBV20-1 with TRBJ1-2; D unresolved. V was cut by 1 base and J by 1 base, with 13 bases left in between. Germline-derived CDR1 and CDR2 are DFQATT and SNEGSKA (reference sequence). This CDR3 has 15 amino acids. Here the CDR3 reads CSARGSTGINYGYTF. CDR3 DNA, as far as it was read: TGCAGTGCTAGAGGATCGACGGGGATTAACTATGGC.

This clone came up many times. The CDR3 end is not reached by the read, which stops 3 residues before it; the germline J gene fills it in. This rearrangement joins TRBV5-1 to TRBJ2-7; TRBD2 aligns across 10 bases. This CDR3 comprises 14 residues. Germline V lookup: CDR1 SGHRS, CDR2 YFSETQ. Trimming took 5 bases from V and 5 from J; bases not matched to a gene: 7. CDR3 sequence reads: CASRGASGRNEQYF. The sequenced part of the CDR3 DNA is TGCGCCAGCAGGGGGGCTAGCGGGAGAAACGAG.

This clone was seen many times. Read coverage stops 3 residues before the CDR3 terminus; the germline J gene supplies the remainder. Additional DNA sequences in this sample encode the identical CDR3. The gene calls are TRBV5-1 and TRBJ2-7; 13 positions match TRBD2. The CDR3 covers 15 residues. V lost 0 bases to trimming and J lost 3 bases; unmatched junction nucleotides: 0. Germline CDR1 SGHRS, CDR2 YFSETQ. The CDR3 loop is CASSLGTSGSYEQYF. Incomplete CDR3 DNA: TGCGCCAGCAGCTTGGGGACTAGCGGGAGCTACGAG.

The table lists this clone with many counts. The read comes to an end 3 residues before the CDR3 does, leaving the germline J gene to fill in the end. The chain has TRBV6-1 and TRBJ2-7; D uncertain. Germline V gene sequence: CDR1 MNHNS, CDR2 SASEGT. The V end was cut by 3 bases, the J end by 6 bases, with 15 bases between. The CDR3 extends over 14 amino acids. CDR3 bases read: TGTGCCAGCAGTGACTGGCAGGAGTGGTCCGAG. This encodes CASSDWQEWSE. The whole CDR3 sequence is CASSDWQEWSEQYF.

This clone showed up many times. The CDR3 end falls 3 residues outside the read, so it is completed with the germline J gene. The rearrangement joins TRBV19 to TRBJ1-5, with TRBD1 matching over 9 bases. The CDR3 totals 15 residues. With 5 bases clipped from V and 0 bases from J, the junction kept 2 bases outside the gene matches. Germline CDR1 is LNHDA and CDR2 is SQIVND (reference sequence). The part of the CDR3 DNA that was read is TGTGCCAGTAGTGGACAGGGGTTTAGCAATCAGCCC. Protein product: CASSGQGFSNQP. The full CDR3 sequence reads CASSGQGFSNQPQHF.

The sample holds many counts of this clone. The CDR3 here is CSAGPQGPYSYEQYF. The part of the CDR3 DNA that was read is TGCAGTGCTGGACCCCAGGGGCCTTACTCCTACGAG. The J gene is TRBJ2-7, the V gene TRBV20-1; possible D gene TRBD1, 6 bases. The read halts 3 residues ahead of the CDR3 end, with the missing end drawn from the germline J gene. Per the germline V gene, CDR1 is DFQATT and CDR2 is SNEGSKA (reference sequence). Trimming cost V 5 bases and J 0 bases, with 17 bases left between them. CDR3 length: 15 residues.

This clone has ten or more counts. The read terminates 3 residues ahead of where the CDR3 ends, so the germline J gene completes it. The chain links TRBV5-1 to TRBJ2-7; D possibly corresponds to TRBD1 (6 bases). Per germline, CDR1 SGHRS and CDR2 YFSETQ. The V gene lost 7 bases and the J gene lost 1 base, with 12 bases spanning the gap. The CDR3 extends over 13 amino acids. The CDR3 sequence is CASGLGQSYEQYF. The part of the CDR3 DNA that was read is TGCGCCAGCGGTCTAGGACAGTCCTACGAG.

This clone appeared a few times. The read comes to an end 3 residues before the CDR3 does, leaving the germline J gene to fill in the end. The rearrangement joins TRBV19 to TRBJ2-2, with D perhaps matching TRBD2 (6 bases). V gave up 3 bases and J gave up 4 bases, with 12 bases separating them. The CDR3 consists of 15 residues. Germline loops: CDR1 LNHDA, CDR2 SQIVND (reference sequence). The CDR3: CASSMPGRGTGELFF. CDR3 bases read: TGTGCCAGTAGTATGCCTGGGCGGGGCACCGGGGAG.

The sample holds many counts of this clone. The missing CDR3 end, 3 residues past where the read stops, is filled in from the germline J gene. The J gene is TRBJ2-3, the V gene TRBV28; 9 nucleotides line up with TRBD1. CDR1 MDHEN and CDR2 SYDVKM come from the germline V gene. CDR3 length equals 14 residues. V was pared by 8 bases and J by 2 bases, with 5 bases of the junction left unmatched. The CDR3 protein is CASGTGSSTDTQYF. The CDR3 DNA, read in part, is TGTGCCAGCGGGACAGGGAGCTCCACAGATACG. Full variable domain (missing parts from reference TRBV28 and TRBJ2-3): DVKVTQSSRYLVKRTGEKVFLECVQDMDHENMFWYRQDPGLGLRLIYFSYDVKMKEKGDIPEGYSVSREKKERFSLILESASTNQTSMYLCASGTGSSTDTQYFGPGTRLTVL.

There are many counts of this clone. The read terminates 3 residues before the CDR3 end, so the remaining end is supplied by the germline J gene. This rearrangement joins TRBV2 to TRBJ2-1; 7 nucleotides agree with TRBD1. CDR1 and CDR2 from the germline V gene are SNHLY and FYNNEI. The CDR3 is 14 amino acids. The ends lost 6 bases at V and 8 bases at J; junction bases unmatched: 10. The CDR3 bases that were read are TGTGCCAGCAGCGCAGGACAGGCTATGGATGAG. Protein product: CASSAGQAMDE. The whole CDR3 sequence reads CASSAGQAMDEQFF.

To note about this clone: With the read ending 3 residues before the CDR3 end, the germline J gene is used to fill in that end. The chain has TRBV6-1 and TRBJ1-4; D is perhaps TRBD1 (5 bases). The V and J ends lost 4 bases and 7 bases respectively, with 19 bases between them. The length of the CDR3 is 16 residues. Germline values: CDR1 MNHNS, CDR2 SASEGT. The CDR3 bases that were read are TGTGCCAGCAGTGGAAACGCGGCAGGGCTCGGTGAAAAA. Amino acid sequence: CASSGNAAGLGEK. The complete CDR3 protein is CASSGNAAGLGEKLFF.

The sample holds many counts of this clone. The read ends 3 residues early relative to the CDR3; the germline J gene fills the gap. The chain combines TRBV19 with TRBJ2-1; D ambiguous. The CDR3 contains 12 residues. Trimming shortened V by 5 bases and J by 6 bases, and 8 bases separated the two germline ends. Germline V gives CDR1 LNHDA, CDR2 SQIVND (reference sequence). This CDR3 is CASSGRANEQFF. The covered CDR3 bases are TGTGCCAGTAGTGGAAGGGCCAATGAG.

In its sample, this clone was seen many times. The read ends 3 residues before the CDR3 terminus; that terminus is restored from the germline J gene. This sequence joins TRBV19 and TRBJ2-1; 7 nucleotides align to TRBD2. This CDR3 region has 14 residues. Trimming removed 7 bases from V and 9 bases from J; junction bases left unmatched: 12. Germline CDR1 LNHDA, CDR2 SQIVND (reference sequence). The CDR3 bases that were read are TGTGCCAGTAACTATCCGGGGGGAGGTGGTGAG. Its translation is CASNYPGGGGE. The complete CDR3 protein is CASNYPGGGGEQFF.

This clone has at least ten counts. The read ends 3 residues early relative to the CDR3; the germline J gene fills the gap. The chain uses TRBV11-3 and TRBJ2-5; TRBD2 matches 9 bases. This CDR3 spans 14 amino acids. Per the germline V gene, CDR1 is SGHNT and CDR2 is YENEEA. The ends lost 4 bases at V and 5 bases at J; junction bases unmatched: 5. The covered CDR3 bases are TGTGCCAGCAGCTCCGGGACTAGCTTCGAGACC. As protein: CASSSGTSFET. The CDR3 reads in full as CASSSGTSFETQYF.

This clone was counted ten times or more. The sequence runs out 3 residues before the end of the CDR3; the remainder is reconstructed from the germline J gene. The chain combines TRBV7-2 with TRBJ1-4; D ambiguous. This CDR3 is 17 amino acids long. V shed 0 bases and J shed 3 bases, with 14 bases lying between them. CDR1 is SGHTA and CDR2 is FQGNSA in the germline V gene. CDR3 DNA, as far as it was read: TGTGCCAGCAGCTTAGCAGGGTCAAGTAGCGCTAATGAAAAA. It specifies CASSLAGSSSANEK. The entire CDR3 protein reads CASSLAGSSSANEKLFF.

This clone occurred many times. The CDR3 extends 3 residues past the end of the read, so its final part is completed from the germline J gene. The rearrangement joins TRBV19 to TRBJ2-5; 8 bases are shared with TRBD2. This CDR3 region has 13 residues. CDR1 and CDR2 from the germline V gene are LNHDA and SQIVND (reference sequence). V shed 10 bases, J shed 5 bases, and the junction held 9 bases outside the gene matches. The CDR3 reads CATNRGGEETQYF. CDR3 DNA (partial): TGTGCCACTAACCGGGGGGGCGAGGAGACC.

This clone showed up many times. An end of the junction does not agree with germline; a read error may underlie this. The CDR3 end is not reached by the read, which stops 3 residues before it; the germline J gene fills it in. The chain carries TRBV7-7 and TRBJ2-1, with D possibly TRBD2 on 6 matching bases. Germline V CDR1 and CDR2: SSHAT, FNYEAQ (reference sequence). The CDR3 length is 14 residues. The CDR3 protein is CASSRAGGQNEQFF. Incomplete CDR3 DNA: TGTGCTAGCAGCCGAGCGGGTGGACAAAATGAG. The full variable domain, its missing parts supplied by reference TRBV7-7 and TRBJ2-1, is GAGVSQSPRYKVTKRGQDVTLRCDPISSHATLYWYQQALGQGPEFLTYFNYEAQPDKSGLPSDRFSAERPEGSISTLTIQRTEQRDSAMYRCASSRAGGQNEQFFGPGTRLTVL.